This TCR beta chain is from a study of blood T cell repertoires in COVID-19. About the research overall: Acute-phase and convalescent COVID-19 samples originated in the United States, Italy and Spain. The cDNA or gDNA used as material had been derived from T cells, B-cell-depleted T cells, or PBMCs.

Original methodology: Scientists estimated how many nucleated cells there were by amplifying reference gene primers. Sequencing used immunoSEQ multiplex PCR; TCRdb keeps in-frame clones, though not all of them. V and J calls and clone size are those listed in that table; D and trimming were worked out from the DNA. Here the sample spans 55,000 to 70,000 clones, almost 90% being singletons. This CDR3 region has 13 residues. Trimming took off 4 bases at V and 5 bases at J, with 9 bases between the two ends. Germline V lookup: CDR1 KGHSH, CDR2 LQKENI. This clonotype was sampled from a woman in her forties or fifties with active or convalescent COVID-19. The V gene is TRBV18, the J gene TRBJ1-5; D is unresolved. The sequenced material came from peripheral blood. The chain's CDR3 is CASSLIADQPQHF. DNA for the CDR3: TGTGCCAGCTCACTAATAGCGGATCAGCCCCAGCATTTT.